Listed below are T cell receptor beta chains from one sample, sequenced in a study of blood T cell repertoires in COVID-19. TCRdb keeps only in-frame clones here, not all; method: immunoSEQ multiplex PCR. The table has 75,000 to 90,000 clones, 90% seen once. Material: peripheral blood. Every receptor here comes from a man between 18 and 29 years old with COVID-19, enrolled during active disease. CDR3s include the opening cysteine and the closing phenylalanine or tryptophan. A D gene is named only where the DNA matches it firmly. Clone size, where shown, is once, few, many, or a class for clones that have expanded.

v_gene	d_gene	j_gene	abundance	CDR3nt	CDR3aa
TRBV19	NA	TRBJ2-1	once	TGTGCCAGTAGTACCTCCTTACAGGGTACCTACAATGAGCAGTTCTTC	CASSTSLQGTYNEQFF
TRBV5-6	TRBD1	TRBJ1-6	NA	TGTGCCAGCAGCTTGGCTGGGACAGCTTATTCACCCCTCCACTTT	CASSLAGTAYSPLHF
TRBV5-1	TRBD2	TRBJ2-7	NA	TGCGCCAGCACCAGCGGGAGTCTCTACGAGCAGTACTTC	CASTSGSLYEQYF
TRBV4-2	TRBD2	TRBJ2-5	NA	TGTGCCAGCAGCCAAGAGGGACTAGCGGGATCTGCCGTCGGGGGGGAGACCCAGTACTTC	CASSQEGLAGSAVGGETQYF
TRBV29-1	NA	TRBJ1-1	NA	TGCAGCGTCGGCGAGGGTTCCGGCACTGAAGCTTTCTTT	CSVGEGSGTEAFF
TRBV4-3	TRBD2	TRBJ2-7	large	TGCGCCAGCAGCCAAGATCTAGCGGGAGGCTTACTATCCTACGAGCAGTACTTC	CASSQDLAGGLLSYEQYF
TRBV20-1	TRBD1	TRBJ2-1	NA	TGCAGTGCTAGTCTGAGGACAGGGGGCTGGGATGAGCAGTTCTTC	CSASLRTGGWDEQFF
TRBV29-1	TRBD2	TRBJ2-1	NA	TGCAGCGTTGAAGATCGCGTGGCTAGCGGGAGCGATGAGCAGTTCTTC	CSVEDRVASGSDEQFF
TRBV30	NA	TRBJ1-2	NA	TGTGCCTGGAGTGGGGGGGGATATGGCTACACCTTC	CAWSGGGYGYTF
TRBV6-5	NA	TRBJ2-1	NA	TGTGCCAGCAAAGGGGGACTATCCTACAATGAGCAGTTCTTC	CASKGGLSYNEQFF
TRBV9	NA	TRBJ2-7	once	TGTGCCAGCAGCCCTCGGACAAGCAACTACGAGCAGTACTTC	CASSPRTSNYEQYF
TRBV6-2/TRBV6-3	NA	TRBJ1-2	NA	TGTGCCAGCAGTTACATGCGCGGCTATGGCTACACCTTC	CASSYMRGYGYTF
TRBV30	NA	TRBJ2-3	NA	TGTGCCTGGACCGCGGGGCGGGATACGCAGTATTTT	CAWTAGRDTQYF
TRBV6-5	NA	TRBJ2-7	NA	TGTGCCAGCAAGGTTCCGGTGCAGGGGCAAGACGAGCAGTACTTC	CASKVPVQGQDEQYF
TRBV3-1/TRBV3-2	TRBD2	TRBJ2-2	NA	TGTGCCACTACGAAGACTAGCGGGAGAATTGGGAACACCGGGGAGCTGTTTTTT	CATTKTSGRIGNTGELFF
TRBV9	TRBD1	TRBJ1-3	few	TGTGCCAGCAGCGCCACAGGGGTAGTTGGAAACACCATATATTTT	CASSATGVVGNTIYF
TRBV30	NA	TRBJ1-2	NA	TGTGCCTGGAGTTCACAGGGACCCTTCTATGGCTACACCTTC	CAWSSQGPFYGYTF
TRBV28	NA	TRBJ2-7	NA	TGTGCCAGCACCGACCCGCTTTCCGGATTGGACAAGTACGAGCAGTACTTC	CASTDPLSGLDKYEQYF
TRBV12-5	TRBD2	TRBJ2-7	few	TGTGCTAGCTCCCCAGCGGGAGGTGAGCAGTACTTC	CASSPAGGEQYF
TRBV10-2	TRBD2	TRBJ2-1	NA	TGCGCCAGTTTGACTAGCGGGCCGAACTCCTACAATGAGCAGTTCTTC	CASLTSGPNSYNEQFF
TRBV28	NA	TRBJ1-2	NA	TGTGCCAGCAGTTCATCAGGAATCGGCTACACCTTC	CASSSSGIGYTF
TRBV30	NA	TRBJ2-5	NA	TGTGCCTGGAGTGTATCCAGGATGGAGACCCAGTACTTC	CAWSVSRMETQYF